Listed here is a single T cell receptor (beta chain). V gave up 1 base and J gave up 0 bases, with 14 bases separating them. Looked up from germline, CDR1 is SGHRS and CDR2 is YFSETQ. CDR3 length: 17 amino acids. The data derive from a study of blood T cells in healthy people across ages. A J-beta primer mix and a sample-barcoded 5' primer were used in a second PCR of about 6 to 12 cycles. MiXCR was run by TCRdb on the 5' RACE reads, yielding one entry per CDR3 protein. This table holds around 1,000,000 distinct CDR3 sequences, 20% to 25% found once. Another study also made use of these data, one on T cells of mothers and their children.

The clonotype comes from a girl aged 2 to 10 in good health. This chain connects TRBV5-1 to TRBJ2-1; TRBD1 is a possible D gene (6 bases). Sequenced: blood. CDR3 in DNA: TGCGCCAGCAGCTTGAATTACCAGGGGAGCTCCTACAATGAGCAGTTCTTC. This codes for CASSLNYQGSSYNEQFF.